These T cell receptor beta chains were read from a single sample in a study of response to subunit inactivated influenza vaccine. In TCRdb, the RT-PCR reads were re-called with MiXCR into one record per CDR3 protein. Among fewer than 550,000 distinct CDR3 sequences listed, approximately 24% were seen once. The sequencing used CD4+ T cells sorted from PBMCs, collected 5 to 6 days after vaccination. The source is a man aged 45-65 years who received an inactivated influenza vaccine. The CDR3 runs from the conserved cysteine through the conserved F or W. D genes are given only for firm matches. The listing skips clone size in some rows; elsewhere it reads once, few, many or a size class.

clone_size d_call j_call v_call cdr3_nt cdr3_aa
few TRBD1 TRBJ2-7 TRBV5-1 TGCGCCAGCAGCTGGGGACAGGGGAACGAGCAGTACTTC CASSWGQGNEQYF
many - TRBJ1-3 TRBV29-1 TGCAGCGTTGAACTGGCTGGAAACACCATATATTTT CSVELAGNTIYF
few - TRBJ2-5 TRBV9 TGTGCCAGCAGCGTCAAAGGTTCGCGGTCCGAGACCCAGTACTTC CASSVKGSRSETQYF
few TRBD1 TRBJ2-4 TRBV27 TGTGCCAGCAGTCCTCGGACAGGGTTAACCAAAAACATTCAGTACTTC CASSPRTGLTKNIQYF
few TRBD1 TRBJ1-2 TRBV3-1 TGTGCCAGCAGACAGACAGGGACTTCAAACTATGGCTACACCTTC CASRQTGTSNYGYTF
- TRBD2 TRBJ2-2 TRBV7-2 TGTGCCAGCAGCCCTCGACTAGCTTTTACCGGGGAGCTGTTTTTT CASSPRLAFTGELFF
few - TRBJ1-5 TRBV10-3 TGTGCCATCAGTGTTATAGGGACCAATCAGCCCCAGCATTTT CAISVIGTNQPQHF
- - TRBJ2-2 TRBV28 TGTGCCAGCAGTTTCGGGGCCGAAGGGCGGGGTCGATGGACCGGGGAGCTGTTTTTT CASSFGAEGRGRWTGELFF
few - TRBJ2-3 TRBV7-2 TGTGCCAGCAGCCCTCGTGGAGGGAAGGGCACAGATACGCAGTATTTT CASSPRGGKGTDTQYF
- - TRBJ2-7 TRBV7-6 TGTGCCAGCAGCTTAGAGGTCCGCAAAGGTCGCAGCGGACTAACCTACGAGCAGTACTTC CASSLEVRKGRSGLTYEQYF
many - TRBJ2-1 TRBV12-3/TRBV12-4 TGTGCCAGCCGGCGGAGCTCCTACAATGAGCAGTTCTTC CASRRSSYNEQFF
few - TRBJ2-3 TRBV3-1 TGTGCCAGCACCGCCACCAGGAGCACAGATACGCAGTATTTT CASTATRSTDTQYF
- - TRBJ1-1 TRBV25-1 TGTGCCAGCAGTGAATATGTGGGCCCCCGGGACACTGAAGCTTTCTTT CASSEYVGPRDTEAFF
- - TRBJ2-7 TRBV30 TGTGCCTGGAGAGTCCCCTCCCCCGCCTACGAGCAGTACTTC CAWRVPSPAYEQYF
few - TRBJ2-1 TRBV5-1 TGCGCCAGCAGCTCCAGGGGGGACTTCTTC CASSSRGDFF
many - TRBJ1-5 TRBV11-2 TGTGCCAGCAGCTTAGGCGCAGGCCTGAATCAGCCCCAGCATTTT CASSLGAGLNQPQHF
- - TRBJ1-2 TRBV14 TGTGCCAGCAGCCATTTGGGAAAAATTAACTATGGCTACACCTTC CASSHLGKINYGYTF